Given below is one T cell receptor (beta chain) in context. The antigen remains unidentified. The record originates from a study of blood T cells in healthy people across ages. Whole-study findings and limits: Across the age range, TCR beta diversity per million T cells fell in a roughly linear way.

V lost 6 bases, J lost 3 bases, and 15 bases lay in between. Germline V gene lookup returns CDR1 MDHEN and CDR2 SYDVKM. The CDR3 has 15 amino acids. Then a second PCR, running roughly 7 to 11 cycles, was carried out with a sample-barcoded 5' primer and a J-beta primer mix. CDR3-containing paired-end reads numbered at least 2.5 million in each sample. TCRdb re-analysed the 5' RACE reads in MiXCR, keeping a single row per CDR3 protein. Of over 600,000 distinct CDR3 sequences listed, around 50% are singletons. This receptor was obtained from a man older than 75 in good health. The specimen sequenced was blood. This rearrangement joins TRBV28 to TRBJ1-5, with a possible D match to TRBD1 (6 bases). CDR3 protein: CASRVGAPNNQPQHF. The CDR3, as DNA: TGTGCCAGCAGGGTGGGGGCTCCCAACAATCAGCCCCAGCATTTT.